Following are 13 T cell receptor beta chains from one sample sequenced in a study of glioma-infiltrating T cells after dendritic cell vaccination. The time point was: after dendritic cell vaccination, including at tumor progression/relapse. TCRdb's copy holds only in-frame clones and misses some; the assay was immunoSEQ multiplex PCR. The sample records 85,000 to 100,000 clones, approximately 80% being singletons. The sample consisted of blood, taken after dendritic cell vaccination. The receptors derive from a human donor with glioblastoma.

The rearrangement links TRBV19 to TRBJ2-7, with D possibly TRBD2 on 5 matching bases. Germline assignment: CDR1 LNHDA and CDR2 SQIVND (reference sequence). The CDR3 has 14 amino acids. Between the trimmed V and J ends, which lost 6 bases and 5 bases, there was a span of 17 bases. CDR3 sequence (DNA): TGTGCCAGTAGGGGCCTGTCGGGAATCGACGAGCAGTACTTC. It codes for CASRGLSGIDEQYF. Combining the CDR3 with reference TRBV19 and TRBJ2-7 gives the whole variable domain DGGITQSPKYLFRKEGQNVTLSCEQNLNHDAMYWYRQDPGQGLRLIYYSQIVNDFQKGDIAEGYSVSREKKESFPLTVTSAQKNPTAFYLCASRGLSGIDEQYFGPGTRLTVT.

V and J are TRBV19 and TRBJ1-3, with TRBD1 matching over 8 bases. The CDR3 sequence is 15 residues long. With 4 bases clipped from V and 4 bases from J, the junction kept 6 bases outside the gene matches. Germline V lookup: CDR1 LNHDA, CDR2 SQIVND (reference sequence). The CDR3 bases are TGTGCCAGTAGTACCCGACAGGGGTTGGGAAACACCATATATTTT. Translation: CASSTRQGLGNTIYF.

The rearrangement joins TRBV5-1 to TRBJ2-1, with D maybe TRBD2 (6 bases). The CDR3 extends over 15 amino acids. Trimming stripped 4 bases from V and 6 bases from J, with 17 bases between. Germline-derived CDR1 and CDR2 are SGHRS and YFSETQ. The DNA of the CDR3 is TGCGCCAGCAGCACGTACGGGAGCCCACCCAATGAGCAGTTCTTC. Translating gives CASSTYGSPPNEQFF. Supplemented by reference TRBV5-1 and TRBJ2-1, the full variable domain reads KAGVTQTPRYLIKTRGQQVTLSCSPISGHRSVSWYQQTPGQGLQFLFEYFSETQRNKGNFPGRFSGRQFSNSRSEMNVSTLELGDSALYLCASSTYGSPPNEQFFGPGTRLTVL.

The chain links TRBV10-3 to TRBJ2-5; 10 nucleotides line up with TRBD2. V dropped 4 bases and J dropped 1; count of bases not matched to a gene: 9. Germline V lookup: CDR1 ENHRY, CDR2 SYGVKD. This CDR3 contains 17 residues. The CDR3 reads CAISVGLAGAFQETQYF. The CDR3 bases are TGTGCCATCAGTGTCGGCCTAGCGGGAGCATTCCAAGAGACCCAGTACTTC.

The chain is built from TRBV27 and TRBJ2-4; the D gene is possibly TRBD2 (5 bases). Trimming cost V 3 bases and J 5 bases, with 8 bases left between them. Germline values: CDR1 MNHEY, CDR2 SMNVEV (reference sequence). This CDR3 is built from 13 residues. CDR3: CASSFLGENIQYF. The CDR3 bases are TGTGCCAGCAGTTTTCTCGGGGAAAACATTCAGTACTTC.

The rearrangement joins TRBV30 to TRBJ1-1, with 7 positions matching TRBD1. The CDR3 is 12 amino acids. Looked up from germline, CDR1 is GTSNPN and CDR2 is SVGIG (reference sequence). With 5 bases clipped from V and 11 bases from J, the junction kept 11 bases outside the gene matches. This CDR3 reads CAWGGGGAGAFF. CDR3 DNA: TGTGCCTGGGGAGGAGGGGGCGCCGGGGCTTTCTTT.

The chain combines TRBV10-3 with TRBJ1-1, with D possibly TRBD1 on 5 matching bases. Deletions cut 6 bases from V and 0 bases from J, with 8 bases between. The length of the CDR3 is 13 residues. From germline, CDR1 is ENHRY and CDR2 SYGVKD. CDR3 DNA sequence: TGTGCCATCAGCAGGGATGTGAACACTGAAGCTTTCTTT. Amino acid sequence: CAISRDVNTEAFF.

The chain employs TRBV5-1 and TRBJ2-2; D might be TRBD1 (6 bases). CDR3 length: 17 amino acids. V was trimmed by 1 base and J by 2 bases, leaving 15 bases between them. Germline values: CDR1 SGHRS, CDR2 YFSETQ. The chain's CDR3 is CASSLFPGTPNTGELFF. The CDR3 DNA sequence: TGCGCCAGCAGCTTGTTTCCCGGGACACCTAACACCGGGGAGCTGTTTTTT.

The rearrangement links TRBV19 to TRBJ1-2; D is possibly TRBD1 (6 bases). Germline V lookup: CDR1 LNHDA, CDR2 SQIVND (reference sequence). Trimming removed 6 bases at V and 4 bases at J, with 12 bases between. This CDR3 is 13 amino acids long. The CDR3 spells CASSSGGPYGYTF. CDR3 in DNA: TGTGCCAGTAGCAGCGGGGGGCCCTATGGCTACACCTTC.

This clone showed up just a few times. This chain connects TRBV7-9 to TRBJ2-4, with D possibly matching TRBD2 (5 bases). V was pared by 10 bases and J by 7 bases, with 11 bases between. CDR1 and CDR2 (germline): SEHNR, FQNEAQ (reference sequence). This CDR3 is 11 amino acids long. The CDR3 nucleotides read TGTGCCACCCGACTACGGAACATTCAGTACTTC. As protein: CATRLRNIQYF.

The V and J genes are TRBV19 and TRBJ1-1; perhaps TRBD1 as D (6 bases). The CDR3 runs 13 residues. The germline V and J ends were trimmed by 7 bases and 10 bases, with 19 bases remaining between them. Germline-derived CDR1 and CDR2 are LNHDA and SQIVND (reference sequence). DNA for the CDR3: TGTGCCAGTACTCCACAGGGTTTATCTTCAGCTTTCTTT. This gives the protein CASTPQGLSSAFF.

This chain connects TRBV5-4 to TRBJ2-2; D gene ambiguous. Trimming took 7 bases from V and 4 from J, leaving 11 bases between them. Germline CDR1 SGHNT, CDR2 YYREEE (reference sequence). The CDR3 totals 13 residues. CDR3 in DNA: TGTGCCAGCGGCCTGGGCGGCACCGGGGAGCTGTTTTTT. It translates to CASGLGGTGELFF.

The chain combines TRBV30 with TRBJ1-2; D is ambiguous. CDR3 length: 12 residues. The V gene lost 7 bases and the J gene lost 2 bases, with 11 bases spanning the gap. Germline V gives CDR1 GTSNPN, CDR2 SVGIG (reference sequence). The CDR3 loop reads CALRAGNYGYTF. The CDR3 DNA reads as TGTGCCTTGCGCGCGGGAAACTATGGCTACACCTTC.